This entry features one T cell receptor (beta chain) sequence. Its target antigen remains unknown. The read terminates 3 residues ahead of where the CDR3 ends, so the germline J gene completes it. Other DNA sequences from this sample encode an identical CDR3 as well. Equivalent amounts of genomic DNA from CVID and control samples were used as sequencing input. For every sample, a 60 bp segment covering the rearranged TCRbeta CDR3 region was amplified and then sequenced. The immunoSEQ assay, a bias-corrected multiplex PCR combined with high-throughput sequencing, was used for TCRbeta amplification. Turning to the authors' computational methods: Every unique nucleotide sequence was considered a clone and was annotated with V, D and J genes, copy number and frequency. Sequences were labeled productive if in frame, and non-productive if out of frame or containing stop codons. As previously described, clonality was computed from Shannon's entropy. The predicted amino acid sequences of productive clones were used to derive mean CDR3 Kyte-Doolittle hydropathy. Using the R hclust function, scaled V gene usage was clustered hierarchically with Manhattan distance and complete linkage. Sharing of clones by CDR3 amino acid sequence was evaluated through resampling of 12 repertoires per group over 100 rounds. Repertoires were searched for approximately 70 published EBV-specific and approximately 240 published CMV-specific TCRbeta sequences. Two CVID samples yielding fewer than 10,000 sequences were excluded from analysis, leaving over 35 CVID repertoires. TCRdb re-hosts the immuneACCESS table, in-frame sequences only. Its copies lack some clones; in the studies checked, an unresolved V gene accounts for under half of them, and the cause for the rest is not known. From that table come the V and J calls and clone size; the DNA was used to work out D and trimming. The sample counts some 28,000 clones, each observed more than once. The ten largest clones capture 25% to 30% of the sample.

Standard criteria were used to diagnose CVID, namely serum IgG, IgA and/or IgM reduced below the normal range together with specific antibody deficiency. There were 40 to 50 subjects in the CVID group (roughly 30 male and around 15 female), ranging in age from roughly 9 to 65 years, with a mean age of around 44. Predominantly Caucasian heritage was noted among both the CVID patients and the healthy controls. All CVID subjects had received replacement immunoglobulin therapy for at least one year at the time of study participation. At the time of blood collection, no CVID subject was ill or was being treated with immunomodulatory or immunosuppressive medication. Heparinized peripheral whole blood samples of roughly 5 to 9 ml were obtained from each donor. Genomic DNA from adults with common variable immune deficiency (CVID) and from healthy adult controls was used for sequencing of TCRbeta CDR3 repertoires. Diluted blood was density-centrifuged over Hypaque 1077 or Ficoll-Paque to isolate peripheral blood mononuclear cells. Genomic DNA was extracted from unsorted mononuclear cells by Qiagen column purification or by a centrifugation-based method.

This sample was taken from a study of T cell clonality in common variable immunodeficiency (dated by TCRdb to about 2015). The paper as a whole reports these results and caveats: Compared with healthy controls, CVID subjects showed increased TCRbeta clonality (t-test p = 0.018), a feature most characteristic of about a third of subjects. CVID TCRbeta sequences reportedly showed fewer deletions and N-nucleotide insertions and lacked highly modified clones with 13 or more V deletions. Correlations of repertoire features with clinical complications were constrained by heterogeneity among patients within the CVID cohort. Even though DNA input was the same, control samples had an average of about 89,000 unique sequences each, compared with roughly 32,000 in CVID samples. Healthy controls shared more TCRbeta clones with each other than CVID subjects shared among themselves (p < 0.0001). It was noted by the authors that sequencing of the repertoires of T cell subpopulations would be needed to clarify the cause of the increased clonality in CVID.

V is clipped by 4 bases and J by 5 bases, and the sequence between their germline boundaries is 5 bases long. Counted from cysteine to phenylalanine, this CDR3 has 11 amino acids. The DNA shown is the part of the CDR3 that was read: 24 bases, in frame from base 1. CDR1 and CDR2 (SGHVS, FNYEAQ) derive from the germline V gene. Input material: peripheral blood mononuclear cells. This chain joins TRBV7-6 to TRBJ2-5; a tentative D call is TRBD2 (5 bases match). The receptor's source is a human donor with common variable immunodeficiency. CDR3 bases read: TGTGCCAGCAGCTCGGGGGAGACC. This yields the protein CASSSGET. The entire CDR3 protein is CASSSGETQYF.